This entry is about one TCR beta chain. Its specificity is not known. TCRdb processed the 5' RACE reads anew with MiXCR; each CDR3 protein has one entry. The sample lists some 840,000 distinct CDR3 sequences, 10% to 15% occurring once. The record originates from a study of CD8 T cells in ankylosing spondylitis. Study results and limitations: There was a TCR beta motif, made of several highly homologous variants, that appeared characteristic of ankylosing spondylitis blood. Matched ankylosing spondylitis synovial fluid reportedly showed significant enrichment of disease-linked clones. Clones linked to disease, bearing a CD8+ phenotype, were relatively rare in peripheral blood.

The CDR3 length is 14 residues. Trimming removed 6 bases from V and 3 bases from J, with 14 bases in between. The V gene's germline CDR1 is MNHEY and CDR2 SVGEGT. This rearrangement joins TRBV6-2 or TRBV6-3 to TRBJ1-2; possible D gene TRBD1, 6 bases. The sequence derives from a male donor with ankylosing spondylitis. The sequenced sample was blood, either unsorted or a sorted T cell fraction (not recorded which). The CDR3 sequence is CASSHRDPYYGYTF. Here the CDR3 DNA reads TGTGCCAGCAGCCACAGGGATCCCTACTATGGCTACACCTTC.